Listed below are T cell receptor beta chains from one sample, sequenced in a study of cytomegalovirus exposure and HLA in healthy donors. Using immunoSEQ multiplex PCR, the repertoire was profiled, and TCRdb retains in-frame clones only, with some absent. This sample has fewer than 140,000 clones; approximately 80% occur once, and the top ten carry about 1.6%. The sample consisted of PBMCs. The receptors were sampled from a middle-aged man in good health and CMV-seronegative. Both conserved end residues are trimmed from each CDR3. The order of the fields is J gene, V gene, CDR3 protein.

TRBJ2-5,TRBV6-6,ASRLAGRQETQY
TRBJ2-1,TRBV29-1,SEAGGLSNEQF
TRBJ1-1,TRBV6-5,ASSYRTTGTSRAF
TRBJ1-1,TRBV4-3,ASSQASHKRSTEAF
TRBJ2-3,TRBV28,ASRRQHTDTQY
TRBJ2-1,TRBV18,ASSWGLGAPEQF
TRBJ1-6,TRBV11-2,ASSLGPPGSTLH
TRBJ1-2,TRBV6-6,ASSYSPGQSNYGYT
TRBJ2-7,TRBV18,ASSVGMEGSEQY
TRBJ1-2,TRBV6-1,ASSDSANYGYT
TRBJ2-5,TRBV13,ASRLQTSPTQETQY
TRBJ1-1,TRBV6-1,ASKEGPSNTEAF
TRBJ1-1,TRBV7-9,ASSWGTGNTEAF
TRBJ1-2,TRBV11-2,ASSPLRGRTYGYT
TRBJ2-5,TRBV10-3,AISESTGETQY
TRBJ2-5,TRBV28,ASRGLQRGGRETQY
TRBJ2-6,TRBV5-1,ASFGGGSSGANVLT
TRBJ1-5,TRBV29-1,SVPVGSGGYSNQPQH
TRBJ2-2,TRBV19,ATSSSGAIPRTGELF
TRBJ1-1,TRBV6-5,ASSYSPRSPNTEAF
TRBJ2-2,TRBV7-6,ASTPRGGGGELF
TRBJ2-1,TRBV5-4,ASSPGTSGGAYNEQF
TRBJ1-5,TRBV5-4,ASSSGQYNQPQH
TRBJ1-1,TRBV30,AWSLSGTEAF
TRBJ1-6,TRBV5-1,ASSSTGAGPYNSPLH
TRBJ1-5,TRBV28,ASTTGYQPQH
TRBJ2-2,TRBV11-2,ASSLARGTNGELF
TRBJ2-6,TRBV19,ASSRWTGTGGANVLT
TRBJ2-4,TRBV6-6,ASSYAPGNIQY
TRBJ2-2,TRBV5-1,ASSLPTGTGELF
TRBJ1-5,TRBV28,ASRDSSNQPQH
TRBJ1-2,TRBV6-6,ASRTGSITYGYT
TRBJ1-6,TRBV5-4,ASSSRQGDNSPLH
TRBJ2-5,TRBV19,ASSSGGAGQETQY
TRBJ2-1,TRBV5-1,ASSLVGGVGYNEQF
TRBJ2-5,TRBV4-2,ASSQGRGGETQY
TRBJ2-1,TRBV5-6,ASSLVPPNEQF
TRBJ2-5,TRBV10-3,AIRAGPRETQY
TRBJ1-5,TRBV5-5,ASSWGTGNQPQH
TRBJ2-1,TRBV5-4,ASSLVIGAGGNEQF
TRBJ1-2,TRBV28,ASSLASGNGYT
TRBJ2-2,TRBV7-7,ASKREVFTGELF
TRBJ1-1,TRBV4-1,ASRVGAVLASEAF
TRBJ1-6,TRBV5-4,ASSLLQGGASPLH
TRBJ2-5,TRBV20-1,SARDQETQY
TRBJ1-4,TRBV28,AAKGDEKLF
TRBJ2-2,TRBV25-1,ASAGQAKFELF
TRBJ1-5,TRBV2,ASSEPGQGNNQPQH
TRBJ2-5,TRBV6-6,ASSMDTGTGETQY
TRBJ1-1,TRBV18,ASSPPRVGQAEAF
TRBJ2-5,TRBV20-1,SATRGETQY
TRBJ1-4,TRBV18,ASSPLGGTEPTNEKLF